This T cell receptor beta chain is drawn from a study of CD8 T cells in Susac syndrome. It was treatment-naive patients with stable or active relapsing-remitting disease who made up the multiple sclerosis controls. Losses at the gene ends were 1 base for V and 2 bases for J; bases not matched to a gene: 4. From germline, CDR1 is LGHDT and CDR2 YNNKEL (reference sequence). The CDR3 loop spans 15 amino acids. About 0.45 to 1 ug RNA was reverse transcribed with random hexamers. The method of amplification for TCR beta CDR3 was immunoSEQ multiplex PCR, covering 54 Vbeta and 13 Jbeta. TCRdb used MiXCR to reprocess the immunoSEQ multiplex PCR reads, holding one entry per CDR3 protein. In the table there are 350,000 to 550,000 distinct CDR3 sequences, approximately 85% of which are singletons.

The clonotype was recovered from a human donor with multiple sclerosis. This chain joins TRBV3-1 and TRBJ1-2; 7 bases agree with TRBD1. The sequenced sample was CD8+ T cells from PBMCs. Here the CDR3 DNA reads TGTGCCAGCAGCCAAGTGGGACAGTACAACTATGGCTACACCTTC. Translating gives CASSQVGQYNYGYTF. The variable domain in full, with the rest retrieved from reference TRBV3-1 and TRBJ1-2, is DTAVSQTPKYLVTQMGNDKSIKCEQNLGHDTMYWYKQDSKKFLKIMFSYNNKELIINETVPNRFSPKSPDKAHLNLHINSLELGDSAVYFCASSQVGQYNYGYTFGSGTRLTVV.